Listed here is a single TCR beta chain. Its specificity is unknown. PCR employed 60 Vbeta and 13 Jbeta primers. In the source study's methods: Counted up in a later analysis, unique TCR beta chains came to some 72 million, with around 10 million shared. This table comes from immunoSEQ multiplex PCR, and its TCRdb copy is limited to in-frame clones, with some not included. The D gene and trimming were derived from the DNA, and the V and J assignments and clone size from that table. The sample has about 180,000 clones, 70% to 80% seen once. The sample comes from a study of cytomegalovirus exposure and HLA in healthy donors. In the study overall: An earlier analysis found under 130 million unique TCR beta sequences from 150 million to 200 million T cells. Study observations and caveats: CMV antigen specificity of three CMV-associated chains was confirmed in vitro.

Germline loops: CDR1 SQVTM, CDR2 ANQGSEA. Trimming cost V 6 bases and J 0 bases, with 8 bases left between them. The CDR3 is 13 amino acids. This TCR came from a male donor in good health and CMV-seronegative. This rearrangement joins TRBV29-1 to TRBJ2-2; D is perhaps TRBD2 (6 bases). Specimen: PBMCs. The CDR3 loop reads CSVGTPNTGELFF. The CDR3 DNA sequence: TGCAGCGTGGGGACTCCGAACACCGGGGAGCTGTTTTTT.